In this sample, the clone carrying this TCR beta chain turned up a few times. Its antigen is unknown. The sample originates from a study of vaccination effects on CD4 cells after COVID-19. Across the study: Participants got two doses of BNT162b2 or mRNA-1273 vaccine. Findings of the study overall: The study found that only 1 of 255 vaccine-induced clones from healthy vaccinees cross-reacted with common cold coronaviruses.

CDR3 length: 13 residues. The J segment lost 10 bases and the V segment lost 5 bases, leaving 9 bases of the junction unmatched. Looked up from germline, CDR1 is SGHNT and CDR2 is YENEEA. Only in-frame clones appear in the TCRdb table, and some are missing; sequencing was by immunoSEQ multiplex PCR. The data contain 9,500 to 13,000 clones, about two thirds of them singletons. After expansion with viral peptide pools in the ViraFEST assay, antigen-specific CD4+ T cells were sequenced. Once cultured for approximately 10 days, the cells underwent separation to obtain CD4+ T cells. Cultures used about 2 million PBMC per well, about 10 IU/ml IL-2 and approximately 10 ug/ml peptides. Both day 3 and day 7 saw half the medium replaced with IL-2 medium.

The TCR comes from a human donor who received a COVID-19 vaccine. The V gene is TRBV11-3, the J gene TRBJ2-7; the match to TRBD2 covers 9 bases. The sample consisted of CD4+ T cells from PBMCs cultured with HCoV-229E spike peptides, taken before COVID-19 vaccination. The CDR3 loop reads CASSTYSGSAQYF. For the CDR3, the DNA is TGTGCCAGCAGCACCTATAGCGGGAGCGCACAGTACTTC.